These 26 T cell receptor beta chains share one sample of origin, sequenced in a study of OX40 agonist ivuxolimab in advanced cancers. TCRdb keeps only in-frame clones here, not all; method: immunoSEQ multiplex PCR. The table has over 30,000 clones, around 84% seen once. The source material was CD4+ or CD8+ T cells sorted from blood, sampled in a trial of the OX40 agonist ivuxolimab. These receptors came from an adult with an advanced solid tumor such as melanoma, head and neck, liver or kidney cancer.

J is TRBJ2-7 and V is TRBV10-3; the D gene is possibly TRBD1 (6 bases). Germline-derived CDR1 and CDR2 are ENHRY and SYGVKD. Trimming took off 5 bases at V and 5 bases at J, with 13 bases between the two ends. CDR3 length equals 13 residues. The CDR3 region is CAISNREIDEQYF. The CDR3 nucleotides are TGTGCCATCAGTAACAGGGAAATCGACGAGCAGTACTTC.

V gene TRBV5-4 combines with J gene TRBJ2-7, with D maybe TRBD2 (6 bases). The CDR3 sequence is 14 residues long. The germline V and J ends were trimmed by 2 bases and 6 bases, with 15 bases remaining between them. Germline V gene lookup returns CDR1 SGHNT and CDR2 YYREEE (reference sequence). CDR3: CASSLLAGSGEQYF. As DNA, the CDR3 is TGTGCCAGCAGCTTACTTGCGGGATCCGGCGAGCAGTACTTC.

The chain has TRBV7-9 and TRBJ1-2; tentatively, D is TRBD1 (6 bases). This CDR3 has 14 amino acids. Germline CDR1 reads SEHNR; CDR2 reads FQNEAQ (reference sequence). V lost 4 bases and J lost 5, with 14 bases in between. The CDR3 spells CASSSDRNPYGYTF. The CDR3 region has the DNA TGTGCCAGCAGCTCCGACAGGAACCCTTATGGCTACACCTTC. Drawing the rest from reference TRBV7-9 and TRBJ1-2, the complete variable domain is DTGVSQNPRHKITKRGQNVTFRCDPISEHNRLYWYRQTLGQGPEFLTYFQNEAQLEKSRLLSDRFSAERPKGSFSTLEIQRTEQGDSAMYLCASSSDRNPYGYTFGSGTRLTVV.

The gene calls are TRBV7-3 and TRBJ2-6, with unresolved D. Trimming removed 5 bases at V and 4 bases at J, with 9 bases between. This CDR3 contains 14 residues. Germline V lookup: CDR1 SGHTA, CDR2 FQGTGA. CDR3 in amino acids: CASSLDLGANVLTF. The DNA for the CDR3 is TGTGCCAGCAGCCTAGACCTAGGGGCCAACGTCCTGACTTTC.

This chain uses TRBV10-2 with TRBJ2-7; 9 bases map to TRBD1. Germline lookup yields CDR1 WSHSY and CDR2 SAAADI. CDR3 length equals 14 residues. With V trimmed by 6 bases and J by 3 bases, 6 bases remained unmatched. This CDR3 is CASRKGQGNYEQYF. CDR3 nucleotide sequence: TGCGCCAGCAGGAAAGGACAGGGGAACTACGAGCAGTACTTC.

The V call is TRBV5-1, the J call TRBJ1-4, with unresolved D. V lost 4 bases to trimming and J lost 8 bases, with 18 bases between them. Germline CDR1 reads SGHRS; CDR2 reads YFSETQ. The CDR3 loop spans 15 amino acids. CDR3 sequence: CASSAGEGMGEKLFF. Here the CDR3 DNA reads TGCGCCAGCAGCGCCGGTGAGGGCATGGGAGAAAAACTGTTTTTT.

This chain uses TRBV6-1 with TRBJ1-6; D remains ambiguous. The CDR3 is 14 amino acids. V shed 11 bases and J shed 9 bases, with 20 bases lying between them. Germline V gene data show CDR1 as MNHNS and CDR2 as SASEGT. The CDR3 sequence: CASKREGIGSPLHF. The CDR3 DNA is TGTGCCTCCAAAAGGGAAGGGATTGGTTCACCCCTCCACTTT.

The V gene is TRBV28, the J gene TRBJ2-2; D ambiguous. V lost 3 bases to trimming and J lost 4 bases, with 0 bases between them. Germline CDR1 MDHEN, CDR2 SYDVKM. The CDR3 totals 11 residues. CDR3: CASSFTGELFF. DNA of the CDR3: TGTGCCAGCAGTTTCACCGGGGAGCTGTTTTTT. The whole variable domain, remainder taken from reference TRBV28 and TRBJ2-2, is DVKVTQSSRYLVKRTGEKVFLECVQDMDHENMFWYRQDPGLGLRLIYFSYDVKMKEKGDIPEGYSVSREKKERFSLILESASTNQTSMYLCASSFTGELFFGEGSRLTVL.

The chain recombines TRBV2 with TRBJ1-1, with 7 positions matching TRBD1. V trimming: 8 bases; J trimming: 5 bases; junction bases outside the gene matches: 8. CDR3 length equals 13 residues. Germline values: CDR1 SNHLY, CDR2 FYNNEI. DNA for the CDR3: TGTGCCAGCTCCCGACAGGGAAGGACTGAAGCTTTCTTT. It translates to CASSRQGRTEAFF.

The genes are TRBV5-1 and TRBJ2-5, with 11 bases fitting TRBD2. V lost 1 base, J lost 2 bases, and 1 base stayed unmatched. Germline V gives CDR1 SGHRS, CDR2 YFSETQ. The CDR3 totals 15 residues. The CDR3 nucleotides are TGCGCCAGCAGCTTGACTAGCGGGAGACAAGAGACCCAGTACTTC. Its translation: CASSLTSGRQETQYF.

This clone was seen a few times. J is TRBJ1-4 and V is TRBV5-1; no clear D. There are 15 residues in the CDR3. CDR1 is SGHRS, CDR2 YFSETQ, per germline. V lost 4 bases and J lost 6, with 16 bases in between. CDR3 sequence reads: CASSPVGGWDEKLFF. CDR3 bases: TGCGCCAGCAGCCCGGTCGGAGGTTGGGATGAAAAACTGTTTTTT.

V and J are TRBV11-2 and TRBJ2-7; either TRBD1 or TRBD2 may fit D (5 bases each). CDR1 is SGHAT and CDR2 is FQNNGV in the germline V gene. Trimming left V 4 bases short and J 4 bases short, with 29 bases between. The CDR3 is made up of 19 amino acids. The CDR3 protein is CASSSHRAQRPGAVYEQYF. The CDR3 DNA reads as TGTGCCAGCAGCTCCCACCGGGCCCAGCGTCCCGGGGCGGTGTACGAGCAGTACTTC. Combining the CDR3 with reference TRBV11-2 and TRBJ2-7 gives the whole variable domain EAGVAQSPRYKIIEKRQSVAFWCNPISGHATLYWYQQILGQGPKLLIQFQNNGVVDDSQLPKDRFSAERLKGVDSTLKIQPAKLEDSAVYLCASSSHRAQRPGAVYEQYFGPGTRLTVT.

The J gene is TRBJ2-1, the V gene TRBV29-1; TRBD1 matches at 7 bases. CDR3 length: 13 residues. V trimming: 5 bases; J trimming: 4 bases; junction bases outside the gene matches: 5. CDR1 is SQVTM and CDR2 is ANQGSEA in the germline V gene. CDR3: CSVNRGGYNEQFF. CDR3 sequence (DNA): TGCAGCGTTAACAGGGGCGGGTACAATGAGCAGTTCTTC.

The chain employs TRBV5-1 and TRBJ2-7; D possibly corresponds to TRBD1 (6 bases). The V gene's germline CDR1 is SGHRS and CDR2 YFSETQ. V gave up 4 bases and J gave up 2 bases, with 10 bases separating them. This CDR3 has 13 residues. CDR3 loop: CASSPQGPYEQYF. The CDR3 region has the DNA TGCGCCAGCAGCCCGCAGGGGCCCTACGAGCAGTACTTC.

The J gene is TRBJ2-3, the V gene TRBV5-6; D is perhaps TRBD1 (5 bases). This CDR3 comprises 13 residues. CDR1 SGHDT and CDR2 YYEEEE come from the germline V gene. Trimming pared 5 bases from V and 7 bases from J, leaving 14 bases between. The CDR3, as DNA: TGTGCCAGCAGGCCCAGGGTGGGGCATACGCAGTATTTT. Translation gives CASRPRVGHTQYF.

The chain combines TRBV7-9 with TRBJ2-2; TRBD2 matches at 14 bases. In germline, CDR1 is SEHNR, CDR2 FQNEAQ (reference sequence). V shed 3 bases, J shed 4 bases, and the junction held 1 base outside the gene matches. The CDR3 totals 16 residues. This CDR3 is CASSFGTSGSTGELFF. The CDR3, as DNA: TGTGCCAGCAGCTTTGGGACTAGCGGGAGCACCGGGGAGCTGTTTTTT.

This clone was detected only once. This chain uses TRBV7-2 with TRBJ2-2, with D perhaps TRBD1 (6 bases). The CDR3 length is 13 residues. Trimming removed 10 bases at V and 3 bases at J, with 12 bases between. Germline assignment: CDR1 SGHTA and CDR2 FQGNSA. The CDR3 DNA follows: TGTGCCACCACACAGGGATACACCGGGGAGCTGTTTTTT. It translates to CATTQGYTGELFF.

This rearrangement joins TRBV9 to TRBJ2-2; D gene uncertain. CDR1 and CDR2 from the germline V gene are SGDLS and YYNGEE. Trimming stripped 1 base from V and 0 bases from J, with 10 bases between. The CDR3 covers 16 residues. CDR3 in DNA: TGTGCCAGCAGCGTATTTGGCAGGACGAACACCGGGGAGCTGTTTTTT. It yields the protein CASSVFGRTNTGELFF. Supplemented by reference TRBV9 and TRBJ2-2, the full variable domain reads DSGVTQTPKHLITATGQRVTLRCSPRSGDLSVYWYQQSLDQGLQFLIQYYNGEERAKGNILERFSAQQFPDLHSELNLSSLELGDSALYFCASSVFGRTNTGELFFGEGSRLTVL.

The gene calls are TRBV30 and TRBJ2-7; possibly TRBD1 for D (5 bases). Per the germline V gene, CDR1 is GTSNPN and CDR2 is SVGIG (reference sequence). With 1 base removed from V and 1 base from J, the gap between germline ends came to 5 bases. The CDR3 totals 12 residues. The DNA of the CDR3 is TGTGCCTGGAGTGGACAGTCCTACGAGCAGTACTTC. Amino acid sequence: CAWSGQSYEQYF.

The chain combines TRBV11-3 with TRBJ2-3; D ambiguous. The V gene's germline CDR1 is SGHNT and CDR2 YENEEA. Trimming left V 0 bases short and J 4 bases short, with 14 bases between. The CDR3 totals 16 residues. CDR3 sequence reads: CASSLDSGFDADTQYF. The CDR3 nucleotides read TGTGCCAGCAGCTTAGATTCCGGGTTTGACGCAGATACGCAGTATTTT.

The rearrangement links TRBV29-1 to TRBJ1-1; 7 bases line up with TRBD1. V shed 6 bases and J 1 base; nucleotides not matched to a gene: 5. CDR1 and CDR2 from the germline V gene are SQVTM and ANQGSEA. The CDR3 extends over 13 amino acids. The CDR3 is CSVGRGGNTEAFF. The CDR3 DNA reads as TGCAGCGTCGGCAGGGGGGGGAACACTGAAGCTTTCTTT.

This clone has only one observation. The rearrangement uses TRBV9 and TRBJ2-1; 7 bases fit TRBD2. This CDR3 contains 16 residues. Germline V gene lookup returns CDR1 SGDLS and CDR2 YYNGEE. With 0 bases clipped from V and 0 bases from J, the junction kept 3 bases outside the gene matches. The CDR3 spells CASSVASGNSYNEQFF. CDR3 DNA sequence: TGTGCCAGCAGCGTAGCTAGCGGCAACTCCTACAATGAGCAGTTCTTC.

The chain has TRBV28 and TRBJ1-1, with 10 bases that match TRBD1. In germline, CDR1 is MDHEN, CDR2 SYDVKM. This CDR3 has 17 residues. Trimming at V came to 3 bases and at J to 5 bases, leaving 12 bases not matched to a gene. The DNA for the CDR3 is TGTGCCAGCAGTTTGACCGGGACAGGGGCCCAGAGGACTGAAGCTTTCTTT. It is translated as CASSLTGTGAQRTEAFF.

V usage is TRBV7-8 and J usage is TRBJ1-6, with 7 bases matching TRBD1. J was trimmed by 6 bases and V by 6 bases; bases with no gene match: 8. Germline CDR1 is SGHVS and CDR2 is FQNEAQ. The CDR3 contains 15 residues. In DNA form, the CDR3 reads TGTGCCAGCAGATCGCGCGGACAGGTTAATTCACCCCTCCACTTT. Translation gives CASRSRGQVNSPLHF.

The rearrangement links TRBV28 to TRBJ2-7; 8 nucleotides line up with TRBD2. The CDR3 is made up of 15 amino acids. Germline CDR1 reads MDHEN; CDR2 reads SYDVKM. The trim removed 4 bases at V and 6 bases at J, leaving 11 bases unmatched. Written as DNA, the CDR3 is TGTGCCAGCAGTTCCCCGACGGGGGGGAGGAGCGAGCAGTACTTC. Translated, it gives CASSSPTGGRSEQYF.

The count of this clone is one. This rearrangement joins TRBV7-3 to TRBJ2-5; D is ambiguous. The CDR3 length is 13 residues. Trimming took off 1 base at V and 2 bases at J, with 5 bases between the two ends. Per germline, CDR1 SGHTA and CDR2 FQGTGA. CDR3 coding DNA: TGTGCCAGCAGCTTAATGTTACAAGAGACCCAGTACTTC. This translates into CASSLMLQETQYF. Filled out from reference TRBV7-3 and TRBJ2-5, the complete variable domain reads GAGVSQTPSNKVTEKGKYVELRCDPISGHTALYWYRQSLGQGPEFLIYFQGTGAADDSGLPNDRFFAVRPEGSVSTLKIQRTERGDSAVYLCASSLMLQETQYFGPGTRLLVL.